Each of the 15 T cell receptor beta chains below was sequenced from the same sample in a study of blood T cell repertoires in COVID-19. Using immunoSEQ multiplex PCR, the repertoire was profiled, and TCRdb retains in-frame clones only, with some absent. The profile shows 120,000 or so clones, approximately 88% of them singletons. Sequencing was carried out using peripheral blood. These receptors came from a man aged 45 to 65 with acute or convalescent COVID-19.

V gene TRBV4-1 combines with J gene TRBJ2-7; 7 bases map to TRBD1. V dropped 0 bases and J dropped 3; count of bases not matched to a gene: 8. CDR3 length: 16 residues. CDR1 and CDR2 (germline): MGHRA, YSYEKL. CDR3 amino acids: CASSQENRGSLYEQYF. CDR3 sequence (DNA): TGCGCCAGCAGCCAAGAGAACAGGGGCTCTCTCTACGAGCAGTACTTC.

The V call is TRBV10-2, the J call TRBJ2-1; 14 nucleotides line up with TRBD2. Per germline, CDR1 WSHSY and CDR2 SAAADI. The CDR3 sequence is 15 residues long. V lost 1 base to trimming and J lost 7 bases; unmatched junction nucleotides: 0. The CDR3 nucleotides are TGCGCCAGCAGTGAGTGGACTAGCGGGAGGAATGAGCAGTTCTTC. Its translation: CASSEWTSGRNEQFF.

The chain has TRBV29-1 and TRBJ2-5; weak D call: TRBD2 (6 bases). The CDR3 is made up of 12 amino acids. Germline CDR1 is SQVTM and CDR2 is ANQGSEA. The V gene lost 7 bases and the J gene lost 5 bases, with 14 bases spanning the gap. The CDR3 sequence: CSGRLAYETQYF. As DNA, the CDR3 is TGCAGCGGTAGGCTAGCGTACGAGACCCAGTACTTC.

This clone is a singleton in its sample. J is TRBJ1-6 and V is TRBV6-5; D is unclear. Germline-derived CDR1 and CDR2 are MNHEY and SVGAGI. The CDR3 is made up of 14 amino acids. V gave up 6 bases and J gave up 6 bases, with 12 bases separating them. DNA of the CDR3: TGTGCCAGCAGCTCCCACGGGTGTAATTCACCCCTCCACTTT. This translates into CASSSHGCNSPLHF.

V usage is TRBV6-6 and J usage is TRBJ2-1; 7 bases match TRBD1. V shed 5 bases, J shed 7 bases, and the junction held 11 bases outside the gene matches. Germline CDR1 and CDR2: MNHNY and SVGAGI (reference sequence). This CDR3 region has 15 residues. Here the CDR3 DNA reads TGTGCCAGCAGTCAAGTCAAGACAGGGAAGAATGAGCAGTTCTTC. Amino acids: CASSQVKTGKNEQFF.

The CDR3 DNA reads as TGTGCCAGCAGCTTAGAGGTCTCAGGGGGCTACCACGAGCAGTACTTC. This codes for CASSLEVSGGYHEQYF. The chain combines TRBV7-2 with TRBJ2-7; 8 bases match TRBD1. V shed 1 base, J shed 5 bases, and the junction held 10 bases outside the gene matches. The germline V gene encodes CDR1 SGHTA and CDR2 FQGNSA. The CDR3 contains 16 residues.

In DNA, the CDR3 is TGTGCCAGCAGCCAGGGTTCCGGGACAGGGAACACTGAAGCTTTCTTT. Protein product: CASSQGSGTGNTEAFF. The rearrangement uses TRBV4-2 and TRBJ1-1, with 8 bases that match TRBD1. Germline values: CDR1 LGHNA, CDR2 YNFKEQ. The CDR3 contains 16 residues. Trimming took 3 bases from V and 1 from J; bases not matched to a gene: 7.

This clone was picked up one time. The chain couples TRBV6-5 to TRBJ1-2, with TRBD1 matching 10 bases. V gave up 0 bases and J gave up 5 bases; unmatched junction bases: 6. Germline V gives CDR1 MNHEY, CDR2 SVGAGI. The CDR3 is made up of 16 amino acids. The CDR3 region is CASSYSRDRGGYGYTF. CDR3 bases: TGTGCCAGCAGTTACTCGAGGGACAGGGGCGGGTATGGCTACACCTTC.

The chain uses TRBV6-5 and TRBJ1-2, with a tentative D call TRBD1 (5 bases). This CDR3 is built from 14 residues. Germline lookup yields CDR1 MNHEY and CDR2 SVGAGI. V was clipped by 6 bases and J by 6 bases, with 17 bases between them. The CDR3, as DNA: TGTGCCAGCAGCCCCGGCAGGGTCAGTCATGGCTACACCTTC. This gives the protein CASSPGRVSHGYTF.

To note about this clone: Other DNA sequences within the sample encode an identical CDR3. The J gene is TRBJ1-3, the V gene TRBV6-5; TRBD1 matches 7 bases. The germline CDR1 and CDR2 sequences are MNHEY and SVGAGI. J lost 0 bases, V lost 4 bases, and 3 bases had no gene match. The CDR3 runs 15 residues. The CDR3 sequence is CASSLRTGSGNTIYF. The CDR3 DNA is TGTGCCAGCAGTTTGCGGACAGGCTCTGGAAACACCATATATTTT.

The CDR3 bases are TGTGCCAGCAATAGCGGGAGGGAGAAAAACATTCAGTACTTC. It encodes CASNSGREKNIQYF. V and J are TRBV19 and TRBJ2-4; 11 bases match TRBD2. Germline V gives CDR1 LNHDA, CDR2 SQIVND (reference sequence). CDR3 length equals 14 residues. Unmatched junction bases numbered 5, after V lost 9 bases and J lost 4 bases.

V is TRBV6-2 or TRBV6-3 and J is TRBJ1-1; tentative D call: TRBD1 (5 bases). The CDR3 contains 15 residues. Germline V lookup: CDR1 MNHEY, CDR2 SVGEGT. The V gene lost 5 bases and the J gene lost 4 bases, with 17 bases spanning the gap. This CDR3 reads CASSLGGFMGTEAFF. In nucleotides, the CDR3 is TGTGCCAGCAGTCTGGGGGGGTTCATGGGCACTGAAGCTTTCTTT.

The count of this clone is one. This sequence joins TRBV6-5 and TRBJ2-7; weak D call: TRBD1 (6 bases). V was cut by 5 bases and J by 2 bases, with 13 bases left in between. The CDR3 runs to 14 residues. Germline V gene data show CDR1 as MNHEY and CDR2 as SVGAGI. Here the CDR3 reads CASSRTVEPYEQYF. The CDR3 DNA follows: TGTGCCAGCAGTAGGACAGTGGAGCCCTACGAGCAGTACTTC.

The chain combines TRBV2 with TRBJ1-5; D perhaps matches TRBD1 (5 bases). V lost 6 bases to trimming and J lost 3 bases, with 9 bases between them. This CDR3 has 13 amino acids. The germline V gene has CDR1 SNHLY and CDR2 FYNNEI. The CDR3 coding sequence is TGTGCCAGCAGGCGGGACCCCAATCAGCCCCAGCATTTT. Amino acids: CASRRDPNQPQHF.

The chain uses TRBV7-6 and TRBJ2-7; 9 nucleotides agree with TRBD1. Unmatched junction bases numbered 10, after V lost 8 bases and J lost 5 bases. The CDR3 extends over 14 amino acids. From germline, CDR1 is SGHVS and CDR2 FNYEAQ. The CDR3 nucleotides are TGTGCCAGCGCGGCGGGGACAGGGAGTAACGAGCAGTACTTC. It is translated as CASAAGTGSNEQYF.